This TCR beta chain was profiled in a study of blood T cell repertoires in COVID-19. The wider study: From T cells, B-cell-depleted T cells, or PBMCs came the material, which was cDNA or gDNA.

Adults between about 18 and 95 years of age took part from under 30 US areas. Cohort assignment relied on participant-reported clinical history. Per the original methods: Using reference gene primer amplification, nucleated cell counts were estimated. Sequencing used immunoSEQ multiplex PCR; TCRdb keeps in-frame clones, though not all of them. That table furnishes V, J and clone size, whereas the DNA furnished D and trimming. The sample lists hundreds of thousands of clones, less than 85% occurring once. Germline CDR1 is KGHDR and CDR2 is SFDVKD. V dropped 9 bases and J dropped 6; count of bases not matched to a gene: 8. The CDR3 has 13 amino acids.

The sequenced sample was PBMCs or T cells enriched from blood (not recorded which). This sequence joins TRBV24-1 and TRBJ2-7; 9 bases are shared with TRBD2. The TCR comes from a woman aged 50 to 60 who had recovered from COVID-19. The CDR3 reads CATQRGARSEQYF. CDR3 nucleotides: TGTGCCACCCAGCGGGGGGCCCGGAGCGAGCAGTACTTC.